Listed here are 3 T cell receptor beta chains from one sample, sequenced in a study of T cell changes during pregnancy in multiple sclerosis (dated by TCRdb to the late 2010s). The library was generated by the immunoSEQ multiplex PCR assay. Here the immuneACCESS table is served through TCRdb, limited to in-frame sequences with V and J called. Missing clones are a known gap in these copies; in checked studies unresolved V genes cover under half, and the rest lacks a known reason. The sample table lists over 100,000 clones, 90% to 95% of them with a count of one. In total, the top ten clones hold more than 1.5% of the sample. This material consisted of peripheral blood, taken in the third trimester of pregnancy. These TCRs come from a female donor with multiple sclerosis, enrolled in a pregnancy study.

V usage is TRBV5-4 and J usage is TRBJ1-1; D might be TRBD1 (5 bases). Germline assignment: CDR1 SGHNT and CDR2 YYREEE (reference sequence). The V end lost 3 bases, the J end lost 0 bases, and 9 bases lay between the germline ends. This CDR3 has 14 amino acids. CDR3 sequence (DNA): TGTGCCAGCAGCTGGGGCAGGATGAACACTGAAGCTTTCTTT. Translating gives CASSWGRMNTEAFF.

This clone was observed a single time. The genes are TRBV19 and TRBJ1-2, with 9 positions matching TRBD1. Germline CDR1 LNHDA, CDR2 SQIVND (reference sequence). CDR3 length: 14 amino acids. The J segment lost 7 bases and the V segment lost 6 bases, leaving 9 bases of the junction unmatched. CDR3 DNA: TGTGCCAGTAGGCCGTCCGGGACAGGGTCTGGCTACACCTTC. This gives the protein CASRPSGTGSGYTF.

CDR3 coding DNA: TGTGCCAGCAGCTTGACAGGGGCCTCCTATGGCTACACCTTC. Protein product: CASSLTGASYGYTF. The chain recombines TRBV7-3 with TRBJ1-2; TRBD1 agrees at 8 bases. Germline CDR1 reads SGHTA; CDR2 reads FQGTGA. The CDR3 spans 14 residues. Trimming cost V 3 bases and J 4 bases; bases outside gene matches: 4.